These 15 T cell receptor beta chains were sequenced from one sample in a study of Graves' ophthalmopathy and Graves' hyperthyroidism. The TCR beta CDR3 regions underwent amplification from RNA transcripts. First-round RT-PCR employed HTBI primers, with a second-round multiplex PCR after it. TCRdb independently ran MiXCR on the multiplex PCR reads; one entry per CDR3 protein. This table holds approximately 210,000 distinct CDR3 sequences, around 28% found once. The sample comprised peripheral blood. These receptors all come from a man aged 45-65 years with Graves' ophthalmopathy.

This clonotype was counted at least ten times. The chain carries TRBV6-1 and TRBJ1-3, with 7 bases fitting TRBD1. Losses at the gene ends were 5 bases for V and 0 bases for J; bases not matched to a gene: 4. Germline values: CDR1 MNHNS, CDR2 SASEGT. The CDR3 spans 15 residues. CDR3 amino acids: CASSRDSFSGNTIYF. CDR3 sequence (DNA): TGTGCCAGCAGTCGGGACAGCTTCTCTGGAAACACCATATATTTT.

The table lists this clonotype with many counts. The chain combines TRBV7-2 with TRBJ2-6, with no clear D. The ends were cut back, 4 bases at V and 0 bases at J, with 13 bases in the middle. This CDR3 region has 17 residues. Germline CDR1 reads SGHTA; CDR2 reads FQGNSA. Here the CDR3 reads CASSSPFAVSGANVLTF. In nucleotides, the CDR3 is TGTGCCAGCAGCTCCCCGTTTGCAGTCTCTGGGGCCAACGTCCTGACTTTC.

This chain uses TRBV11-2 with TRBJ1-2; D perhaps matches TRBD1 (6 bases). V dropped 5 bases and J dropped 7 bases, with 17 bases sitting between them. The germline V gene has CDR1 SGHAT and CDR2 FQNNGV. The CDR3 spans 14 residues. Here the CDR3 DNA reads TGTGCCAGCAGCCCCGGACAGAACTACGGTGGCTACACCTTC. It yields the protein CASSPGQNYGGYTF.

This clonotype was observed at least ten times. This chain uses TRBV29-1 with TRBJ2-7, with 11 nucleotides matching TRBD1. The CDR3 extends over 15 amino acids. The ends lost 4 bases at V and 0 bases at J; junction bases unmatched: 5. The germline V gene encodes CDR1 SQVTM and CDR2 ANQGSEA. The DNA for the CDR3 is TGCAGCGTTGCTGGACAGGGGGCCCTCTCCTACGAGCAGTACTTC. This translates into CSVAGQGALSYEQYF.

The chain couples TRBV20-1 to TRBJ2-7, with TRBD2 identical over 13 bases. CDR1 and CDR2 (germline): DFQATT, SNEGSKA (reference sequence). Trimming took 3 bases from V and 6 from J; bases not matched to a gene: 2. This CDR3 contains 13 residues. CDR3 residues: CSARGTSGTEQYF. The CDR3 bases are TGCAGTGCTAGGGGGACTAGCGGGACCGAGCAGTACTTC.

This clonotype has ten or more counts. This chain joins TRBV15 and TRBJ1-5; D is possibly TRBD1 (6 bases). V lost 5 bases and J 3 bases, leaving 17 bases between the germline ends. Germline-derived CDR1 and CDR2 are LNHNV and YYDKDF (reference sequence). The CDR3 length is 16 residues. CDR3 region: CATSAILGGPNQPQHF. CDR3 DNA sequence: TGTGCCACCAGCGCGATTTTGGGGGGGCCCAATCAGCCCCAGCATTTT.

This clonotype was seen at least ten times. As DNA, the CDR3 is TGTGCCAGCAGCTCCTACAGGGGCCCGGAAGCTTTCTTT. This translates into CASSSYRGPEAFF. The chain joins TRBV7-2 to TRBJ1-1; 7 nucleotides align to TRBD1. The J segment lost 8 bases and the V segment lost 4 bases, leaving 7 bases of the junction unmatched. The germline gives CDR1 SGHTA, CDR2 FQGNSA. This CDR3 contains 13 residues.

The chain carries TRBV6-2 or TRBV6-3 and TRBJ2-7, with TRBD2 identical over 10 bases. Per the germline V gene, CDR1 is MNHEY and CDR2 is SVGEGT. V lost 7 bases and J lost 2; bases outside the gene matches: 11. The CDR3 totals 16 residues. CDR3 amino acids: CASKMHSGRNPYEQYF. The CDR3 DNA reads TGTGCCAGCAAAATGCATAGCGGGAGGAATCCCTACGAGCAGTACTTC.

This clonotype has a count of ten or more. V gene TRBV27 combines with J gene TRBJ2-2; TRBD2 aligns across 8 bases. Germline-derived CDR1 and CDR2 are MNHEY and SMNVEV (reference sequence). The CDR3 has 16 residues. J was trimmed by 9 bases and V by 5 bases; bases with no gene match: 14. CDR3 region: CASSPAGTRVVRELFF. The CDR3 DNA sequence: TGTGCCAGCAGTCCTGCCGGGACTAGGGTGGTTCGGGAGCTGTTTTTT.

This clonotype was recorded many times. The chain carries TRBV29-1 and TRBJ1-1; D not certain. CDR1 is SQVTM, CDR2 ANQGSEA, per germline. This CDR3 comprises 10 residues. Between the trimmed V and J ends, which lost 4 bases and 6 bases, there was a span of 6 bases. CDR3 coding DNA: TGCAGCGTTGGGTACGCTGAAGCTTTCTTT. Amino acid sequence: CSVGYAEAFF.

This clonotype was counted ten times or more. CDR3 nucleotide sequence: TGTGCCAGCAGTTGGGACAGGCATAGCAATCAGCCCCAGCATTTT. It codes for CASSWDRHSNQPQHF. The chain has TRBV12-3 or TRBV12-4 and TRBJ1-5; 8 bases map to TRBD1. The CDR3 is made up of 15 amino acids. The J segment lost 0 bases and the V segment lost 4 bases, leaving 2 bases of the junction unmatched.

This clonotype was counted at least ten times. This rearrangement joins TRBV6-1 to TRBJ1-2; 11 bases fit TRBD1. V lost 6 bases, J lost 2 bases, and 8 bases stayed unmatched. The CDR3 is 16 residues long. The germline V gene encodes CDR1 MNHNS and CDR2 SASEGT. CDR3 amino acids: CASRPGQGVSNYGYTF. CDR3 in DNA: TGTGCCAGCAGGCCGGGACAGGGGGTTTCCAACTATGGCTACACCTTC.

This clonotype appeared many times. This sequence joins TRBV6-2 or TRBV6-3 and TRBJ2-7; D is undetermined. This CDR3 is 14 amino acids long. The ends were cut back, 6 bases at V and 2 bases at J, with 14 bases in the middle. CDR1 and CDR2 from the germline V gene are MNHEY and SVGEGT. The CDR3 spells CASRTPDKAYEQYF. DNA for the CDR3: TGTGCCAGCAGAACCCCCGACAAGGCCTACGAGCAGTACTTC.

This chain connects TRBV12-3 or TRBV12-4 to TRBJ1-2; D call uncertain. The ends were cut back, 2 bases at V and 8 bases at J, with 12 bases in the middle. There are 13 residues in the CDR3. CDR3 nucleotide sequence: TGTGCCAGCAGTTTAACAGAATCGTACGGCTACACCTTC. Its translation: CASSLTESYGYTF.

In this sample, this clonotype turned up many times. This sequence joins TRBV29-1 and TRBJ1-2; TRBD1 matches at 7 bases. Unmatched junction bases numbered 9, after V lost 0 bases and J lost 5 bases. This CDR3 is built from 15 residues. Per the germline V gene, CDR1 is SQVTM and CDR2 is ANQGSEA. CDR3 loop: CSVEDRKGAGYGYTF. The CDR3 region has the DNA TGCAGCGTTGAAGATCGAAAGGGGGCGGGATATGGCTACACCTTC.